Shown below are 20 T cell receptor beta chains from a single sample sequenced in a study of blood T cells in healthy people across ages. With a J-beta primer mix and a sample-barcoded 5' primer, a second PCR ran about 7 to 12 cycles. TCRdb analysed the 5' RACE reads with MiXCR anew, one entry per CDR3 protein. This sample carries about 1.8 million distinct CDR3 sequences, around 50% of them seen once, and the ten largest clones take over 2%. The sequenced sample was blood. The receptor set was obtained from a woman aged 35 to 49 in good health.

The chain carries TRBV12-3 or TRBV12-4 and TRBJ2-5; TRBD2 aligns across 14 bases. V trimming: 5 bases; J trimming: 0 bases; junction bases outside the gene matches: 14. CDR3 length: 20 amino acids. CDR3 bases: TGTGCCAGCAGTCCCCTTCCTCCTGGACTAGCGGGGGGCTACCAAGAGACCCAGTACTTC. This translates into CASSPLPPGLAGGYQETQYF.

The rearrangement uses TRBV7-2 and TRBJ1-2; the match to TRBD1 covers 8 bases. Germline V gene data show CDR1 as SGHTA and CDR2 as FQGNSA. The CDR3 runs to 14 residues. V shed 5 bases and J 4 bases; nucleotides not matched to a gene: 6. The CDR3 region has the DNA TGTGCCAGCAGCGAACAGACAGGGGCCTATGGCTACACCTTC. Protein product: CASSEQTGAYGYTF.

The J gene is TRBJ2-1, the V gene TRBV15; the match to TRBD2 covers 9 bases. Germline V CDR1 and CDR2: LNHNV, YYDKDF (reference sequence). The CDR3 consists of 17 residues. Trimming removed 0 bases from V and 9 bases from J; junction bases left unmatched: 12. The CDR3 sequence is CATSRDRGRGGSVEQFF. The CDR3 DNA follows: TGTGCCACCAGCAGAGATCGTGGGCGGGGGGGATCGGTTGAGCAGTTCTTC.

This clonotype was found a few times. This rearrangement joins TRBV5-5 to TRBJ2-7; possibly TRBD2 for D (5 bases). The germline V and J ends were trimmed by 2 bases and 5 bases, with 8 bases remaining between them. The CDR3 sequence is 12 residues long. Per the germline V gene, CDR1 is SGHKS and CDR2 is YYEKEE (reference sequence). CDR3 nucleotides: TGTGCCAGCAGCTTTACGGAGGACGAGCAGTACTTC. Its protein is CASSFTEDEQYF.

A few counts support this clonotype. The chain uses TRBV7-2 and TRBJ2-5; no clear D. The end of the DNA is better explained by TRBJ2-7, so the J call may be wrong. Germline lookup yields CDR1 SGHTA and CDR2 FQGNSA. This CDR3 contains 10 residues. The CDR3 is CSPGAVEQYF. CDR3 nucleotide sequence: TGTTCTCCGGGTGCAGTCGAGCAGTACTTC.

The gene calls are TRBV6-6 and TRBJ2-5; 10 bases map to TRBD1. The J call may be faulty, since TRBJ2-7 better matches the DNA end. The CDR3 sequence is 16 residues long. Germline V gives CDR1 MNHNY, CDR2 SVGAGI (reference sequence). DNA of the CDR3: TGTGCCAGCAGTTACTTGGGGACAGGGGTAGGAAACGAGCAGTACTTC. It yields the protein CASSYLGTGVGNEQYF.

The V call is TRBV9, the J call TRBJ2-7; D tentatively fits TRBD1 or TRBD2 (5 bases each). Trimming left V 0 bases short and J 2 bases short, with 12 bases between. The CDR3 runs to 15 residues. In germline, CDR1 is SGDLS, CDR2 YYNGEE. CDR3 DNA: TGTGCCAGCAGCGTAGGGGGGATCCCCACCTACGAGCAGTACTTC. Translation: CASSVGGIPTYEQYF.

This clonotype was detected only a few times. V and J are TRBV10-3 and TRBJ2-7; 7 bases fit TRBD1. Losses at the gene ends were 3 bases for V and 3 bases for J; bases not matched to a gene: 14. This CDR3 has 17 residues. CDR1 and CDR2 (germline): ENHRY, SYGVKD. The DNA of the CDR3 is TGTGCCATCAGTGAACAAGGGGGCGAGGCATCCCTCTACGAGCAGTACTTC. Protein: CAISEQGGEASLYEQYF.

V is TRBV6-1 and J is TRBJ2-6; D gene ambiguous. Germline CDR1 MNHNS, CDR2 SASEGT. V lost 7 bases and J lost 1, with 8 bases in between. This CDR3 has 14 residues. CDR3 bases: TGTGCCAGCATACACCAGTCTGGGGCCAACGTCCTGACTTTC. As protein: CASIHQSGANVLTF.

The rearrangement joins TRBV7-2 to TRBJ2-7; perhaps TRBD2 as D (7 bases). The last part of the DNA fits TRBJ2-5 better; the J call may be wrong. CDR3 length: 14 residues. CDR1 SGHTA and CDR2 FQGNSA come from the germline V gene. The CDR3: CASSLGGGMRTQYF. CDR3 sequence (DNA): TGTGCCAGCAGCTTAGGGGGGGGCATGAGGACCCAGTACTTC.

V gene TRBV7-9 combines with J gene TRBJ1-1, with D possibly being TRBD1 (6 bases). This CDR3 is 16 amino acids long. With 0 bases removed from V and 6 bases from J, the gap between germline ends came to 17 bases. Germline values: CDR1 SEHNR, CDR2 FQNEAQ (reference sequence). The CDR3 here is CASSLATTGRIPEAFF. The CDR3 DNA reads as TGTGCCAGCAGCTTAGCGACCACAGGGAGGATACCTGAAGCTTTCTTT.

V gene TRBV14 combines with J gene TRBJ2-1; 11 bases are a match to TRBD2. Germline loops: CDR1 SGHDN, CDR2 FVKESK. V lost 4 bases and J lost 8; bases outside the gene matches: 16. The CDR3 is 18 residues long. CDR3 DNA: TGTGCCAGCAGCCTGGGACTAGCGGCGAAGTTCATCTGGGATGAGCAGTTCTTC. The encoded protein is CASSLGLAAKFIWDEQFF.

This clonotype occurred a few times. CDR3: CATSDDARQLGNEQFF. Written as DNA, the CDR3 is TGTGCCACCAGTGATGATGCCCGGCAACTTGGGAATGAGCAGTTCTTC. The V gene is TRBV24-1, the J gene TRBJ2-1; unclear D gene. CDR3 length equals 16 residues. V was trimmed by 3 bases and J by 7 bases, leaving 18 bases between them. CDR1 KGHDR and CDR2 SFDVKD come from the germline V gene.

The chain employs TRBV2 and TRBJ1-1, with D perhaps matching TRBD1 (5 bases). This CDR3 has 12 residues. Germline V gene sequence: CDR1 SNHLY, CDR2 FYNNEI. V lost 5 bases to trimming and J lost 2 bases, with 6 bases between them. The chain's CDR3 is CASSWDNTEAFF. As DNA, the CDR3 is TGTGCCAGCAGTTGGGACAACACTGAAGCTTTCTTT.

The V call is TRBV29-1, the J call TRBJ2-1, with 11 bases matching TRBD1. From germline, CDR1 is SQVTM and CDR2 ANQGSEA. V gave up 4 bases and J gave up 2 bases; unmatched junction bases: 7. The CDR3 is made up of 16 amino acids. The CDR3 loop reads CSVATRTGGAYNEQFF. The CDR3 nucleotides are TGCAGCGTTGCCACAAGGACAGGGGGCGCCTACAATGAGCAGTTCTTC.

In its sample, this clonotype was seen a few times. The rearrangement uses TRBV28 and TRBJ2-7; D is uncertain. The CDR3 spans 15 residues. The V gene lost 2 bases and the J gene lost 0 bases, with 11 bases spanning the gap. The germline V gene encodes CDR1 MDHEN and CDR2 SYDVKM. CDR3 protein: CASSLVGSFSYEQYF. CDR3 sequence (DNA): TGTGCCAGCAGTTTAGTGGGGTCCTTCTCCTACGAGCAGTACTTC.

This clonotype was counted a few times. The rearrangement uses TRBV5-5 and TRBJ2-5; either TRBD1 or TRBD2 may supply D (6 bases each). The last part of the DNA fits TRBJ2-7 better; the J call may be wrong. The germline CDR1 and CDR2 sequences are SGHKS and YYEKEE (reference sequence). The CDR3 is 13 residues long. The CDR3 bases are TGTGCCAGCAGCTTCACGGGGGCAAACGAGCAGTACTTC. Translating gives CASSFTGANEQYF.

This clonotype has more than one count but fewer than ten. CDR3 residues: CASSQEGLAGDEQFF. CDR3 coding DNA: TGTGCCAGCAGCCAAGAGGGACTAGCGGGGGATGAGCAGTTCTTC. This sequence joins TRBV4-2 and TRBJ2-1, with TRBD2 matching 14 bases. CDR3 length: 15 residues. Unmatched junction bases numbered 0, after V lost 0 bases and J lost 8 bases. Germline V gives CDR1 LGHNA, CDR2 YNFKEQ.

This chain connects TRBV29-1 to TRBJ2-3; 9 nucleotides match TRBD2. Germline values: CDR1 SQVTM, CDR2 ANQGSEA. The CDR3 totals 13 residues. DNA for the CDR3: TGCAGGGCCGAGCGGGGGGCGGTGGATACGCAGTATTTT. The encoded protein is CRAERGAVDTQYF.

The V gene is TRBV5-1, the J gene TRBJ2-1; weak D call: TRBD1 (5 bases). V gave up 4 bases and J gave up 2 bases, with 16 bases separating them. CDR1 SGHRS and CDR2 YFSETQ come from the germline V gene. This CDR3 is 16 amino acids long. The CDR3 coding sequence is TGCGCCAGCAGCCTTAGACAGCTAAATACCTACAATGAGCAGTTCTTC. It translates to CASSLRQLNTYNEQFF.